This entry is about one T cell receptor (beta chain). This clonotype was seen a handful of times. Its recognized antigen is unknown. No base qualities exist here, and no much larger clone lies one base off it. RNA was extracted using the RNeasy kit, and about 0.5 to 1 ug of the RNA was reverse transcribed with random hexamers. TCR beta CDR3 regions were amplified with the immunoSEQ multiplex PCR assay covering 54 Vbeta and 13 Jbeta segments. PCR amplification bias was corrected using a synthetic template baseline for primer optimization and computational correction. On the authors' methods: Reads were assigned to V, D and J genes according to IMGT and analyzed in immunoSEQ Analyzer, with only productive sequences retained. Clonality was computed as one minus Shannon entropy normalized by log2 of the number of productive unique sequences. Public and private clones were assessed among the 100 most prevalent clones of each patient and control. Clones were defined as Susac-specific if absent from the healthy and MS cohorts, from 1052 published viral clones and from other ImmuneACCESS disease sequences. TCRdb reran the public reads through fastp at Q25 and MiXCR, keeping productive beta chains. One record per CDR3 amino acid sequence lists the most common genes and DNA. These V and J calls originate from TCRdb's pipeline instead of the authors' own analysis. This sample lists some 250,000 distinct CDR3 sequences; 90% to 96% were detected once. The top ten constitute 0.08% to 0.11% of the sample.

Sequences KGHSH (CDR1) and LQKENI (CDR2) are obtained from the germline V gene. V is clipped by 6 bases and J by 0 bases, and the sequence between their germline boundaries is 5 bases long. The CDR3 goes from the cysteine to the phenylalanine over 12 residues. The read is trimmed to its CDR3 DNA, 36 bases read in frame from base 1. The record originates from a study of CD8 T cells in Susac syndrome (dated by TCRdb to about 2019). Regarding the research as a whole: Of the Susac syndrome patients who were sequenced, eight were in clinical remission while roughly 6 had clinically active disease. The study used repertoire sequencing to test whether antigen drove CD8+ T cell activation and differentiation in Susac syndrome. At the time of blood withdrawal, Susac syndrome patients were either therapy-naive, taking corticosteroids (with some also receiving IVIg), or on IVIg alone. Results and caveats for the whole study, not just this receptor: In the CD4+ T cell repertoire of Susac syndrome patients, clonal expansion was not detected. The number of individuals in the TCR sequencing and HLA analysis was acknowledged as relatively small.

Peripheral blood CD8+ and CD4+ T cells from healthy donors, Susac syndrome patients and multiple sclerosis patients were profiled using high-throughput TCR beta sequencing. The Susac syndrome patients fulfilled recently defined diagnostic criteria for definite or probable disease. CD8+ TEMRA cells were enriched by FACS, while bulk CD8+ and CD4+ T cells were purified by magnetic negative isolation. Blood was collected in EDTA tubes and processed within 24 hours, with PBMCs isolated through density gradient centrifugation. PBMCs intended for TCR sequencing were frozen in liquid nitrogen and were later thawed in a 37 degrees C water bath. Purity of sorted or isolated CD4+, CD8+ and CD8+ TEMRA cells was at least 90%.

This clonotype originated in a human donor with Susac syndrome. Here the chain combines TRBV18 and TRBJ1-1; no D segment can be confidently identified. What was sequenced was CD4+ T cells from PBMCs. The CDR3 is CASSNMNTEAFF. Read as DNA, the sequence is TGTGCCAGCTCTAACATGAACACTGAAGCTTTCTTT.